What follows are 5 T cell receptor beta chains derived from one specimen sequenced in a study of blood T cell repertoires in COVID-19. TCRdb's table, derived via immunoSEQ multiplex PCR, lists solely in-frame clones and lacks some. The data show about 200,000 clones, roughly 92% seen once. Sequenced input: peripheral blood. These receptors all stem from a man younger than 40 with COVID-19, enrolled during active disease.

This chain joins TRBV6-4 and TRBJ2-7; 9 nucleotides match TRBD1. The CDR3 is made up of 16 amino acids. The V segment lost 8 bases and the J segment 4 bases; nucleotides outside the gene matches: 15. CDR1 and CDR2 from the germline V gene are MRHNA and SNTAGT. The CDR3 DNA follows: TGTGCCAGCGTCGTTATTGGGACAGGGAGAGCGTACGAGCAGTACTTC. Translation gives CASVVIGTGRAYEQYF.

This chain joins TRBV29-1 and TRBJ2-4; 7 nucleotides agree with TRBD1. The CDR3 is 14 amino acids. Germline CDR1 SQVTM, CDR2 ANQGSEA. The V and J ends lost 5 bases and 4 bases, in that order; junction bases with no gene match: 8. The CDR3 nucleotides read TGCAGCGTTAACGACAGGGACGGGAAAAACATTCAGTACTTC. Amino acid sequence: CSVNDRDGKNIQYF.

The V gene is TRBV5-1, the J gene TRBJ1-1; 7 nucleotides line up with TRBD1. After removal of 4 bases from V and 4 bases from J, the junction contained 10 bases not matched to a gene. The CDR3 has 15 residues. Per germline, CDR1 SGHRS and CDR2 YFSETQ. CDR3 sequence (DNA): TGCGCCAGCAGCCCCAGGGGACAGTGGGGCACTGAAGCTTTCTTT. It translates to CASSPRGQWGTEAFF.

The rearrangement uses TRBV19 and TRBJ2-7; 11 nucleotides agree with TRBD2. CDR1 LNHDA and CDR2 SQIVND come from the germline V gene (reference sequence). This CDR3 spans 15 amino acids. Trimming at V came to 3 bases and at J to 2 bases, leaving 3 bases not matched to a gene. CDR3 sequence reads: CASSIGLAGTYEQYF. The DNA for the CDR3 is TGTGCCAGTAGTATTGGACTAGCGGGCACCTACGAGCAGTACTTC. The complete variable domain, with remaining parts taken from reference TRBV19 and TRBJ2-7, reads DGGITQSPKYLFRKEGQNVTLSCEQNLNHDAMYWYRQDPGQGLRLIYYSQIVNDFQKGDIAEGYSVSREKKESFPLTVTSAQKNPTAFYLCASSIGLAGTYEQYFGPGTRLTVT.

This clone was seen a handful of times. The V call is TRBV5-4, the J call TRBJ2-7, with D maybe TRBD1 (5 bases). The CDR3 totals 12 residues. Trimming took off 1 base at V and 11 bases at J, with 13 bases between the two ends. Germline V CDR1 and CDR2: SGHNT, YYREEE (reference sequence). The CDR3 reads CASSLSDSKKYF. The CDR3 region has the DNA TGTGCCAGCAGCTTGAGTGACAGTAAGAAGTACTTC.